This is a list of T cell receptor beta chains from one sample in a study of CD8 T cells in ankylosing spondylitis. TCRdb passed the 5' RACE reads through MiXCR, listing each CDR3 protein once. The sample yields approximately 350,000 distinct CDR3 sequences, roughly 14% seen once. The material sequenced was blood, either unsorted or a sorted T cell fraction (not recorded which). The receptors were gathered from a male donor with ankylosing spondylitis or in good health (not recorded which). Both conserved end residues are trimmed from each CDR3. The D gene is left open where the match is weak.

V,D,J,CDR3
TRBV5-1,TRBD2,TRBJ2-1,ASSLDLLAGKGNEQF
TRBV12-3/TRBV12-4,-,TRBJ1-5,ASSLAGNQPQH
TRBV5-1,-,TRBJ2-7,ASSATGSSYEQY
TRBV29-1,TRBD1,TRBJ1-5,SVTTGGGNQPQH
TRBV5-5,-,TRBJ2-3,ASSTGTFSTDTQY
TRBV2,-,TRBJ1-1,ASSLHQGAF
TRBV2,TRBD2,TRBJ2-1,ASRRAGGSFVAYNEQF
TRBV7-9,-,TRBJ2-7,ASSLRQGGGEQY
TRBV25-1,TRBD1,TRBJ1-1,ASNLGVTGVTEAF
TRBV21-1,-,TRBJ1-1,ARSSSQPTGVSWTGTEAF
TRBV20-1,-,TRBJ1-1,SARFSSYTEAF
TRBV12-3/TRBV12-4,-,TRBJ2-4,ASSLTRVTKNIQY
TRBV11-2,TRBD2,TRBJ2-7,ASSLGPGLAGGVSYEQY
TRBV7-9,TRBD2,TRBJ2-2,ASSPIRTSGGTGELF
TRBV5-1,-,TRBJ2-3,ASKVGSTDTQY
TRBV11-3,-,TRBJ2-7,ASSLLGEAHEQY
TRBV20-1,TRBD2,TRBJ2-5,SAPSGGETQY
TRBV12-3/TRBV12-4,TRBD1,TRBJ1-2,ASSSRSRTGAYGYT
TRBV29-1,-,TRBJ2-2,SVWRNTGELF
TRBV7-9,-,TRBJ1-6,ASSLAVVGDSPLH
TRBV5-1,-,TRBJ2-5,ASSNYRETQY
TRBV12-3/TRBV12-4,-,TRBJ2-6,ASTPTASREGANVLT
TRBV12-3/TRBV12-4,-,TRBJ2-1,ASNSPGLTYNEQF
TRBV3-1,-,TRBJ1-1,ASSRWTGHTEAF
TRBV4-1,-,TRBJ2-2,ASSQLLVNTGELF
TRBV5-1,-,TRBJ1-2,ASSPSTNYGYT
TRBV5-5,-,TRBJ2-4,ASSLALAAKNIQY
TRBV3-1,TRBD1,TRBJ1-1,ASGKTGGMNTEAF
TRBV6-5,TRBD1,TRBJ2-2,ASSSRQGAVSGELF
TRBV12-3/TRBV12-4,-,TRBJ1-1,ASNRGDTEAF
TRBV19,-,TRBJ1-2,ASRTSRINYGYT
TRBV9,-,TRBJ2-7,ASSVGPPPLTESHSYEQY
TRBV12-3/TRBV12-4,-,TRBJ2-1,ASSWGKRARANEQF
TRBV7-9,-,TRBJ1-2,ASSPTSQRGGGYT
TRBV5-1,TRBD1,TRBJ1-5,ASSLGTGLQPQH
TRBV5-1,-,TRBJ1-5,ASSLVPGGSNQPQH
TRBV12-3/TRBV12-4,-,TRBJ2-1,ASSFRPYNEQF
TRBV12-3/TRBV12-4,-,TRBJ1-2,ASIARTQGLYGYT
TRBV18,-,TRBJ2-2,ASSPRGTANTGELF
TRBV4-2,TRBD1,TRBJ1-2,ASSPSTGGATINYGYT